One sample yielded the 29 T cell receptor beta chains listed below, sequenced in a study of beta chain features in type 1 diabetes. Every bit of the isolated RNA underwent reverse transcription, so sequencing read expressed TCRB transcripts. Data came from immunoSEQ multiplex PCR; TCRdb stores just in-frame clones and leaves some out. The sample records roughly 150,000 clones, more than 9.5% being singletons. Sequenced: central memory CD4+ T cells from blood. These receptors were collected from a man younger than 35 in good health.

The genes are TRBV29-1 and TRBJ1-2; 12 bases align to TRBD1. Germline V gene lookup returns CDR1 SQVTM and CDR2 ANQGSEA. This CDR3 has 14 residues. V lost 6 bases to trimming and J lost 7 bases; unmatched junction nucleotides: 9. CDR3 in amino acids: CSVPWGQGAGGYTF. Written as DNA, the CDR3 is TGCAGCGTGCCGTGGGGACAGGGGGCAGGTGGCTACACCTTC.

In its sample, this clone was seen a few times. This chain joins TRBV29-1 and TRBJ2-6; D is unclear. The V end was cut by 4 bases, the J end by 0 bases, with 4 bases between. Per germline, CDR1 SQVTM and CDR2 ANQGSEA. The length of the CDR3 is 13 residues. The CDR3 nucleotides are TGCAGCGTTGGACACTCTGGGGCCAACGTCCTGACTTTC. It encodes CSVGHSGANVLTF.

The chain combines TRBV30 with TRBJ2-2, with D hard to call. CDR1 is GTSNPN, CDR2 SVGIG, per germline (reference sequence). V lost 0 bases to trimming and J lost 5 bases, with 10 bases between them. The length of the CDR3 is 14 residues. CDR3 loop: CAWSVLSGTGELFF. The CDR3 region has the DNA TGTGCCTGGAGTGTACTGTCCGGGACCGGGGAGCTGTTTTTT.

This clone was observed a handful of times. The J gene is TRBJ2-3, the V gene TRBV29-1, with a tentative D call TRBD2 (6 bases). Trimming cost V 6 bases and J 0 bases, with 13 bases left between them. CDR3 length: 14 amino acids. The germline CDR1 and CDR2 sequences are SQVTM and ANQGSEA. The CDR3 nucleotides read TGCAGCGTACTAGCCGAATGGAGCACAGATACGCAGTATTTT. The encoded protein is CSVLAEWSTDTQYF.

There are a few counts of this clone. The chain couples TRBV19 to TRBJ2-3, with no clear D. With 5 bases removed from V and 4 bases from J, the gap between germline ends came to 10 bases. Per the germline V gene, CDR1 is LNHDA and CDR2 is SQIVND (reference sequence). The CDR3 sequence is 13 residues long. The CDR3 region has the DNA TGTGCCAGTAGTCTAACTGGGTCAGATACGCAGTATTTT. Its protein product is CASSLTGSDTQYF.

The genes are TRBV14 and TRBJ2-7; the match to TRBD1 covers 8 bases. The CDR3 is 15 amino acids. The J segment lost 5 bases and the V segment lost 2 bases, leaving 8 bases of the junction unmatched. The germline V gene encodes CDR1 SGHDN and CDR2 FVKESK. Here the CDR3 DNA reads TGTGCCAGCAGCCAAAACTTCGGGACAGGAGACGAGCAGTACTTC. Protein: CASSQNFGTGDEQYF.

This chain joins TRBV4-3 and TRBJ2-7; 9 bases align to TRBD2. The germline gives CDR1 LGHNA, CDR2 YSLEER. The CDR3 totals 15 residues. J was trimmed by 4 bases and V by 4 bases; bases with no gene match: 8. The CDR3: CASSRSAGGPYEQYF. The CDR3 nucleotides are TGCGCCAGCAGCCGGTCGGCGGGGGGGCCGTACGAGCAGTACTTC.

The V gene is TRBV21-1, the J gene TRBJ1-6; the table calls TRBD1, which could not be checked here. TRBV21-1 is termed a pseudogene. The CDR3 covers 15 residues. The DNA for the CDR3 is TGTGCCAGCAGCAAAGGCGACAGGGGTAATTCACCCCTCCACTTT. It translates to CASSKGDRGNSPLHF.

There are a few counts of this clone. The rearrangement links TRBV5-1 to TRBJ1-2; no clear D gene. This CDR3 contains 12 residues. From germline, CDR1 is SGHRS and CDR2 YFSETQ. V was cut by 9 bases and J by 8 bases, with 17 bases left in between. CDR3 in DNA: TGCGCCACCCGAAGAGAGGTTGAAGGCTACACCTTC. This translates into CATRREVEGYTF.

This clone has only a few counts. CDR3 residues: CASSQRQDTQYF. CDR3 sequence (DNA): TGTGCCAGCTCCCAAAGGCAAGATACGCAGTATTTT. The chain links TRBV28 to TRBJ2-3; D uncertain. Trimming cost V 8 bases and J 5 bases, with 11 bases left between them. The CDR3 is 12 residues long. In germline, CDR1 is MDHEN, CDR2 SYDVKM.

The chain links TRBV2 to TRBJ2-5; 11 nucleotides agree with TRBD2. Germline trimming cut 10 bases from V and 5 bases from J; bases unmatched to any gene: 6. Germline values: CDR1 SNHLY, CDR2 FYNNEI. The CDR3 runs to 13 residues. CDR3 nucleotides: TGTGCCATTAGCGGGGGGGCTCGGGAGACCCAGTACTTC. Protein sequence: CAISGGARETQYF.

This clone was observed many times. Written as DNA, the CDR3 is TGTGCCATCAGCCCAGACAGGGCGAAAGAAGCTTTCTTT. It translates to CAISPDRAKEAFF. The chain uses TRBV10-3 and TRBJ1-1; 7 bases map to TRBD1. Trimming took 6 bases from V and 8 from J; bases not matched to a gene: 9. CDR3 length: 13 residues. The germline V gene has CDR1 ENHRY and CDR2 SYGVKD.

At least ten counts were recorded for this clone. The V and J genes are TRBV14 and TRBJ2-5; D ambiguous. The CDR3 contains 15 residues. Looked up from germline, CDR1 is SGHDN and CDR2 is FVKESK. Trimming pared 4 bases from V and 5 bases from J, leaving 17 bases between. The CDR3 region has the DNA TGTGCCAGCAGCCTCTCCGCAGGCGCGTGGGAGACCCAGTACTTC. Translation gives CASSLSAGAWETQYF.

This rearrangement joins TRBV9 to TRBJ1-1; D gene unclear. The germline V gene has CDR1 SGDLS and CDR2 YYNGEE. Trimming pared 3 bases from V and 3 bases from J, leaving 9 bases between. The CDR3 sequence is 13 residues long. CDR3 nucleotides: TGTGCCAGCAGCGCCACGATGGACACTGAAGCTTTCTTT. Amino acids: CASSATMDTEAFF.

This chain joins TRBV19 and TRBJ1-2; D is undetermined. The germline CDR1 and CDR2 sequences are LNHDA and SQIVND (reference sequence). The CDR3 spans 12 residues. V was cut by 7 bases and J by 5 bases, with 11 bases left in between. Written as DNA, the CDR3 is TGTGCCAGTACCGTGTCTCATTATGGCTACACCTTC. It specifies CASTVSHYGYTF.

The rearrangement joins TRBV30 to TRBJ2-1; 9 nucleotides agree with TRBD2. Germline CDR1 is GTSNPN and CDR2 is SVGIG (reference sequence). The CDR3 runs to 15 residues. V shed 5 bases, J shed 6 bases, and the junction held 11 bases outside the gene matches. The CDR3 DNA sequence: TGTGCCTGGGTCCAGCCTAGCGGGGACCTCAATGAGCAGTTCTTC. Translating gives CAWVQPSGDLNEQFF.

This clone has just a few counts. The rearrangement uses TRBV12-5 and TRBJ2-3, with TRBD2 identical over 9 bases. CDR1 and CDR2 (germline): LGHNT, FRNRAP. This CDR3 has 16 residues. V dropped 3 bases and J dropped 1; count of bases not matched to a gene: 5. The CDR3 coding sequence is TGTGCTAGTGGTTTAGGGACTAGCAGACGCACAGATACGCAGTATTTT. Translated: CASGLGTSRRTDTQYF.

J is TRBJ2-5 and V is TRBV4-2, with TRBD2 as a possible D gene (6 bases). With the DNA end fitting TRBJ2-7 better, the J assignment may be wrong. Per the germline V gene, CDR1 is LGHNA and CDR2 is YNFKEQ. The CDR3 runs to 16 residues. CDR3 residues: CASSQGGSGPSYEQYF. The CDR3 DNA reads TGTGCCAGCAGCCAAGGAGGTAGCGGACCCTCCTACGAGCAGTACTTC.

This clone was observed a handful of times. The chain combines TRBV7-3 with TRBJ2-5, with 10 positions matching TRBD2. CDR3 length: 16 residues. V dropped 2 bases and J dropped 5; count of bases not matched to a gene: 8. Germline CDR1 and CDR2: SGHTA and FQGTGA. CDR3 nucleotide sequence: TGTGCCAGCAGCTTAGGGGCTAGCGGGAGTACGGAGACCCAGTACTTC. It specifies CASSLGASGSTETQYF.

This clone was counted a few times. This chain uses TRBV7-9 with TRBJ1-1, with D perhaps matching TRBD1 (6 bases). The CDR3 runs to 15 residues. Germline V lookup: CDR1 SEHNR, CDR2 FQNEAQ (reference sequence). With 0 bases removed from V and 3 bases from J, the gap between germline ends came to 11 bases. The CDR3 bases are TGTGCCAGCAGCTTAGCGCTTGGGGGCGACACTGAAGCTTTCTTT. Encoded protein: CASSLALGGDTEAFF.

This clone was seen a handful of times. V usage is TRBV29-1 and J usage is TRBJ2-3; tentative D call: TRBD2 (5 bases). The V gene lost 7 bases and the J gene lost 2 bases, with 13 bases spanning the gap. This CDR3 spans 13 amino acids. The germline V gene has CDR1 SQVTM and CDR2 ANQGSEA. CDR3 in amino acids: CSGEIMVTDTQYF. Written as DNA, the CDR3 is TGCAGCGGGGAGATAATGGTCACAGATACGCAGTATTTT.

The chain recombines TRBV9 with TRBJ1-2; 7 positions agree with TRBD1. After removal of 0 bases from V and 4 bases from J, the junction contained 3 bases not matched to a gene. The length of the CDR3 is 14 residues. CDR1 and CDR2 (germline): SGDLS, YYNGEE. CDR3 nucleotide sequence: TGTGCCAGCAGCGTAGACAACAGGGGCTATGGCTACACCTTC. Its protein is CASSVDNRGYGYTF.

For the CDR3, the DNA is TGTGCCAGCAGTTGGAGGGTTTACGAGGGCCAAATCCAAGAGACCCAGTACTTC. Translated, it gives CASSWRVYEGQIQETQYF. The chain joins TRBV27 to TRBJ2-5; a possible D gene is TRBD2 (6 bases). The germline V and J ends were trimmed by 4 bases and 1 base, with 22 bases remaining between them. CDR1 MNHEY and CDR2 SMNVEV come from the germline V gene (reference sequence). The CDR3 consists of 18 residues.

The V gene is TRBV5-4, the J gene TRBJ2-7; possibly TRBD1 for D (6 bases). Trimming stripped 4 bases from V and 2 bases from J, with 13 bases between. CDR1 is SGHNT and CDR2 is YYREEE in the germline V gene (reference sequence). This CDR3 is 14 amino acids long. The CDR3 nucleotides read TGTGCCAGCAGCCCCTTAGGGGGTACCTACGAGCAGTACTTC. Protein product: CASSPLGGTYEQYF.

This clone was observed a handful of times. This chain connects TRBV10-3 to TRBJ1-1; a possible D gene is TRBD1 (5 bases). Looked up from germline, CDR1 is ENHRY and CDR2 is SYGVKD. The CDR3 extends over 15 amino acids. Trimming took 4 bases from V and 4 from J, leaving 16 bases between them. CDR3 sequence reads: CAISVGTHTGTEAFF. The CDR3 DNA follows: TGTGCCATCAGTGTCGGAACTCACACAGGCACTGAAGCTTTCTTT.

This clone was seen ten or more times. This chain connects TRBV9 to TRBJ2-3; 11 bases agree with TRBD2. The CDR3 covers 16 residues. Per germline, CDR1 SGDLS and CDR2 YYNGEE. Unmatched junction bases numbered 9, after V lost 5 bases and J lost 4 bases. The CDR3 spells CASSRLAGGLPDTQYF. CDR3 in DNA: TGTGCCAGCAGTCGGCTAGCGGGAGGCCTTCCAGATACGCAGTATTTT.

The table lists this clone with a few counts. The V call is TRBV4-3, the J call TRBJ2-3; no definite D call. There are 14 residues in the CDR3. Germline CDR1 reads LGHNA; CDR2 reads YSLEER. Trimming shortened V by 2 bases and J by 4 bases, and 10 bases separated the two germline ends. DNA for the CDR3: TGCGCCAGCAGCCAATCTCCTCTCTCAGATACGCAGTATTTT. As protein: CASSQSPLSDTQYF.

This clone was observed a few times. The J gene is TRBJ2-7, the V gene TRBV6-5; D may correspond to TRBD1 or TRBD2 (5 bases each). This CDR3 is built from 13 residues. V gave up 7 bases and J gave up 5 bases, with 15 bases separating them. Germline V gene sequence: CDR1 MNHEY, CDR2 SVGAGI. The DNA for the CDR3 is TGTGCCAGCACACCGCAGGGAGTGGACGAGCAGTACTTC. Its translation is CASTPQGVDEQYF.

The chain joins TRBV5-4 to TRBJ1-4, with D possibly TRBD1 on 6 matching bases. CDR1 and CDR2 (germline): SGHNT, YYREEE (reference sequence). The V end was cut by 1 base, the J end by 4 bases, with 14 bases between. The CDR3 runs to 16 residues. This chain's CDR3 is CASSLRGTGFNEKLFF. CDR3 sequence (DNA): TGTGCCAGCAGCTTGAGAGGAACAGGGTTTAATGAAAAACTGTTTTTT.